Listed below are T cell receptor beta chains from one sample, sequenced in a study of vaccination and CD4 T cells after COVID-19. TCRdb independently ran MiXCR on the PCR reads; one entry per CDR3 protein. The table has around 16,000 distinct CDR3 sequences, 45% to 60% seen once. For these receptors, no antigen is known. Sequenced material: CD4+ T cells from blood, cultured in vitro, taken about 7 months after SARS-CoV-2 vaccination. All receptors derive from a human donor who had recovered from COVID-19. CDR3s include the opening cysteine and the closing phenylalanine or tryptophan. Fields, in order: J gene, D gene, V gene, clone size, CDR3 length, CDR3 protein, CDR3 DNA. The D gene is left open where the match is weak. Size is stated for part of the rows, as once, few or many counts, or as a class when the clone is expanded.

>TRBJ2-5|NA|TRBV20-1|few|12
CSAKWSRETQYF
TGCAGTGCTAAATGGTCTCGGGAGACCCAGTACTTC
>TRBJ2-7|NA|TRBV7-8|few|13
CASSLGLAYEQYF
TGTGCCAGCAGCTTAGGGCTAGCTTACGAGCAGTACTTC
>TRBJ1-2|TRBD1|TRBV20-1|NA|13
CSAADRADYGYTF
TGCAGTGCTGCGGACAGGGCAGACTATGGCTACACCTTC
>TRBJ1-1|NA|TRBV15|NA|15
CATSPQGYGTTGAFF
TGTGCCACCAGCCCCCAGGGGTACGGGACAACTGGAGCTTTCTTT
>TRBJ1-6|TRBD1|TRBV6-1|NA|15
CASSEETGANSPLHF
TGTGCCAGCAGTGAAGAGACAGGGGCTAATTCACCCCTCCACTTT
>TRBJ1-1|NA|TRBV4-2|NA|15
CASSQDLGLGTEAFF
TGTGCCAGCAGCCAAGACTTGGGGCTGGGCACTGAAGCTTTCTTT
>TRBJ2-5|TRBD2|TRBV7-9|NA|20
CASSLDWSGLADRLQETQYF
TGTGCCAGCAGCTTAGATTGGTCAGGACTAGCGGACCGTTTACAAGAGACCCAGTACTTC
>TRBJ2-1|TRBD2|TRBV20-1|few|17
CSAKGGALGGRYNEQFF
TGCAGTGCCAAAGGCGGCGCACTCGGGGGGAGGTACAATGAGCAGTTCTTC
>TRBJ2-3|TRBD2|TRBV7-9|NA|18
CASSYPPSGILSTDTQYF
TGTGCCAGCAGCTACCCCCCTAGCGGGATACTGAGCACAGATACGCAGTATTTT
>TRBJ2-5|NA|TRBV27|few|18
CASSLSPWGGLLGETQYF
TGTGCCAGCAGTTTATCCCCTTGGGGGGGGCTTCTAGGAGAGACCCAGTACTTC
>TRBJ1-2|TRBD1|TRBV7-9|medium-sized|15
CASSPGPGGGYGYTF
TGTGCCAGCAGCCCGGGCCCAGGGGGAGGCTATGGCTACACCTTC
>TRBJ1-5|NA|TRBV28|NA|12
CASSFSNQPQHF
TGTGCCAGCAGTTTCAGCAATCAGCCCCAGCATTTT
>TRBJ1-5|NA|TRBV19|NA|13
CASKKGRGQPQHF
TGTGCCAGTAAAAAAGGCCGAGGTCAGCCCCAGCATTTT
>TRBJ2-1|TRBD2|TRBV6-1|NA|15
CASRVTSGSYNEQFF
TGTGCCAGCAGGGTAACTAGCGGTTCCTACAATGAGCAGTTCTTC
>TRBJ2-1|NA|TRBV15|NA|12
CATSRDRASFFF
TGTGCCACCAGCAGAGATCGGGCTAGTTTTTTCTTC
>TRBJ1-3|NA|TRBV24-1|NA|14
CATSDSRGANTIYF
TGTGCCACCAGTGATTCAAGAGGGGCGAACACCATATATTTT
>TRBJ1-2|TRBD1|TRBV7-9|NA|15
CASSQGQGLNYGYTF
TGTGCCAGCAGTCAAGGACAGGGATTAAACTATGGCTACACCTTC
>TRBJ1-6|NA|TRBV7-9|NA|16
CASSLVSGTQNSPLHF
TGTGCCAGCAGCTTAGTATCCGGGACGCAGAATTCACCCCTCCACTTT
>TRBJ2-1|NA|TRBV20-1|NA|11
CSARKVFEQFF
TGCAGTGCTAGAAAGGTCTTTGAGCAGTTCTTC
>TRBJ2-2|NA|TRBV6-1|NA|14
CASRWRTNTGELFF
TGTGCCAGCAGGTGGCGGACAAACACCGGGGAGCTGTTTTTT
>TRBJ2-5|TRBD1|TRBV6-2/TRBV6-3|NA|18
CASSRRDRGSGGGETQYF
TGTGCCAGCAGTCGCCGGGACAGGGGCTCCGGGGGAGGCGAGACCCAGTACTTC
>TRBJ2-7|TRBD2|TRBV11-3|NA|15
CASSLSGNTFDEQYF
TGTGCCAGCAGCTTAAGCGGGAACACATTCGACGAGCAGTACTTC
>TRBJ1-2|NA|TRBV5-4|NA|13
CASSLQNPYGYTF
TGTGCCAGCAGCTTGCAGAACCCGTATGGCTACACCTTC
>TRBJ2-7|TRBD1|TRBV7-8|NA|13
CASSKGQGGEQYF
TGTGCCAGCAGCAAGGGACAGGGTGGGGAGCAGTACTTC
>TRBJ2-7|NA|TRBV7-2|NA|15
CASSLGGTPPYEQYF
TGTGCCAGCAGCTTAGGCGGGACGCCCCCATACGAGCAGTACTTC
>TRBJ1-2|NA|TRBV20-1|NA|14
CSAREPRAVYGYTF
TGCAGTGCTAGAGAGCCGAGGGCAGTTTATGGCTACACCTTC
>TRBJ2-1|NA|TRBV7-2|few|14
CASSEKRSGGEQFF
TGTGCCAGCAGCGAGAAGCGAAGTGGGGGGGAGCAGTTCTTC